This entry features one TCR beta chain sequence. In the study's own analysis: Estimation of nucleated cell counts relied on the amplification of reference gene primers. Clones were sequenced by immunoSEQ multiplex PCR, and TCRdb holds only the in-frame ones, with some missing. Clonal size and the V and J genes are those of that table, whereas D and trimming came from the DNA. The data show about 84,000 clones, with about 83% seen just once and approximately 28% held by the top ten. The sample originates from a study of blood T cell repertoires in COVID-19. Study summary: Sample material is recorded as cDNA or gDNA derived from T cells, B-cell-depleted T cells, or PBMCs.

CDR1 and CDR2 from the germline V gene are KGHDR and SFDVKD. The CDR3 runs to 14 residues. V lost 2 bases and J lost 4, with 11 bases in between. This receptor was identified in a woman of 80 years or more with acute or convalescent COVID-19. This chain uses TRBV24-1 with TRBJ2-7, with D possibly matching TRBD1 (5 bases). The sequencing input was peripheral blood. This CDR3 is CATSDWTSQYEQYF. CDR3 sequence (DNA): TGTGCCACCAGTGATTGGACAAGCCAATACGAGCAGTACTTC.